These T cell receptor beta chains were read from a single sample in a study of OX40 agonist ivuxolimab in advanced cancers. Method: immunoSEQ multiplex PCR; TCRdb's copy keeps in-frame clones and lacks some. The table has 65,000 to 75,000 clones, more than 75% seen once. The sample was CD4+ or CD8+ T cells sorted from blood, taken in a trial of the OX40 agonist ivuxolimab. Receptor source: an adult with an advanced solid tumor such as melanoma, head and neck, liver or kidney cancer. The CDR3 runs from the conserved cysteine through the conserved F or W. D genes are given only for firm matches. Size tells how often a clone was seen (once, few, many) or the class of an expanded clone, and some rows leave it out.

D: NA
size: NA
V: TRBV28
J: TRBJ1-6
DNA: TGTGCCAGCAGTTTCCTCCAGCCGAGCTCCTATAATTCACCCCTCCACTTT
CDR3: CASSFLQPSSYNSPLHF

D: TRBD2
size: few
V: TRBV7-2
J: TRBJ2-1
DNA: TGTGCCAGCGGGACTAGATCCTACAATGAGCAGTTCTTC
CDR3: CASGTRSYNEQFF

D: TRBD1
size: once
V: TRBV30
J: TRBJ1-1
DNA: TGTGCCTGGAGAATGGGACAGAAGAACACTGAAGCTTTCTTT
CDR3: CAWRMGQKNTEAFF

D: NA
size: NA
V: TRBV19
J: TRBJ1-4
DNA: TGTGCCAGTAGTATACGGGAAAAACTGTTTTTT
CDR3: CASSIREKLFF

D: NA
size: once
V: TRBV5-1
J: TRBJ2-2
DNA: TGCGCCAGCAGCTTGGCCGTCGGAACAACCGGGGAGCTGTTTTTT
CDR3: CASSLAVGTTGELFF

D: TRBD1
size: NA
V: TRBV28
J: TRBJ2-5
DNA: TGTGCCAGCAGACAGGGGGCCATTGTAGGGGAGACCCAGTACTTC
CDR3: CASRQGAIVGETQYF

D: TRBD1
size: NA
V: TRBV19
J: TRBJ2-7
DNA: TGTGCCAGTAGTGTGATTCACATCCAGGGGGCGCGAGAGCAGTACTTC
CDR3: CASSVIHIQGAREQYF

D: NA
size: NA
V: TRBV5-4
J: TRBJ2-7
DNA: TGTGCCAGCAGCGCCAAGGTTGGGTCGGGCGAGCAGTACTTC
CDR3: CASSAKVGSGEQYF

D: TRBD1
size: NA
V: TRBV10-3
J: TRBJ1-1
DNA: TGTGCCACCAGTGAGACAGGGGGCGACACTGAAGCTTTCTTT
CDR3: CATSETGGDTEAFF

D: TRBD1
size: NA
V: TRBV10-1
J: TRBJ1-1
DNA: TGCGCCAGCAGTGAAATGTTTCGGGACAGTAACCGTGAAGCTTTCTTT
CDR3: CASSEMFRDSNREAFF

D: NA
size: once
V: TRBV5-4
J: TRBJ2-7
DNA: TGTGCCAGCAGCTTAGGCAGGGTTGGCGAGCAGTACTTC
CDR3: CASSLGRVGEQYF

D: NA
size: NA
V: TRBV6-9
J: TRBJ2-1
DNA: TGTGCCAGCAGTTATTCCGGAGGATCCAATGAGCAGTTCTTC
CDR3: CASSYSGGSNEQFF

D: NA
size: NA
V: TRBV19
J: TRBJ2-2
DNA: TGTGCCAGTAGTAGTTGGGGAGAGGGCACCGGGGAGCTGTTTTTT
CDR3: CASSSWGEGTGELFF

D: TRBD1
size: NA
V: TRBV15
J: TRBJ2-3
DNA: TGTGCCACCAGCAGTCCCGGGACAGGGCAAAGGGGCACGCAGTATTTT
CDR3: CATSSPGTGQRGTQYF

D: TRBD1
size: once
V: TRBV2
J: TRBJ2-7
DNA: TGTGCCAGCAGTACAGGGGGCTCCTACGAGCAGTACTTC
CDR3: CASSTGGSYEQYF

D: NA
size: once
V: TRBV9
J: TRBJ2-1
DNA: TGTGCCAGCAGCTATTTCCCTCAGGGCGGTGAGCAGTTCTTC
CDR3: CASSYFPQGGEQFF

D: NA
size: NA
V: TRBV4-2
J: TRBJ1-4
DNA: TGTGCCAGCAGCCAAGAAACTCTGCATCTAGGATCAACTAATGAAAAACTGTTTTTT
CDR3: CASSQETLHLGSTNEKLFF

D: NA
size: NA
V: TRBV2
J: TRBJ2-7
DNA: TGTGCCAGCAGTGAAGGGGGTGCGGGACCGGGCTACGAGCAGTACTTC
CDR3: CASSEGGAGPGYEQYF

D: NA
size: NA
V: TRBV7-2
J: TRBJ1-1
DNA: TGTGCCAGCAGCCCAGATAGAAGGAACACTGAAGCTTTCTTT
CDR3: CASSPDRRNTEAFF

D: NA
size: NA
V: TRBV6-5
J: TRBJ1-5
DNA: TGTGCCAGCAGTTCAGGGGCCTACAATCAGCCCCAGCATTTT
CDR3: CASSSGAYNQPQHF